This TCR beta chain was obtained from a study of CD8+CD57+ T cells in acquired aplastic anemia. Across the study: Each DNA sample taken from sorted CD4+ and CD8+ cells came to about 3 ug on average. Healthy donors yielded some 9.9 million CD4+ cell reads on average. Broader study findings: Patients and controls turned out to have 25 to 30 CD8+ CDR3 sequences in common. CD8+ Simpson's diversity in patients was not significantly different from that in controls.

Notes on this clonotype: Its antigen is not known.

V was clipped by 0 bases and J by 5 bases, with 9 bases between them. Germline V gene lookup returns CDR1 SGHRS and CDR2 YFSETQ. CDR3 length: 13 residues. The TCR beta profiling, which covered VDJ combination and CDR3 sequence, was carried out using genomic DNA as the template. In TCRdb, the reads were re-called with MiXCR into one record per CDR3 protein. This table has some 190,000 distinct CDR3 sequences, around 59% appearing once. The rearrangement uses TRBV5-1 and TRBJ2-7; D gene ambiguous. This receptor was taken from a human donor in good health, serving as a control. Sequencing was done on a sample of sorted CD4+, CD8+, or CD8+CD57+ T cells (not recorded which) from PBMCs. The CDR3 reads CASSLVGFNEQYF. DNA for the CDR3: TGCGCCAGCAGCTTGGTAGGGTTCAACGAGCAGTACTTC.